This T cell receptor beta chain was found in a study of cytomegalovirus exposure and HLA in healthy donors. Study-wide results and limits: The investigators catalogued 180 or so TCR beta chains as cytomegalovirus-associated. TCR beta V segments were, for the most part, productive about 87% or about 30% of the time in an earlier analysis.

The CDR3 is 14 residues long. Losses at the gene ends were 3 bases for V and 3 bases for J; bases not matched to a gene: 5. CDR1 SGHDT and CDR2 YYEEEE come from the germline V gene. Details on this clone: Its antigen remains unknown.

Amplification used 60 Vbeta primers and 13 Jbeta primers. Only in-frame clones appear in the TCRdb table, and some are missing; sequencing was by immunoSEQ multiplex PCR. The table shows fewer than 140,000 clones, with 82% occurring only once. This chain uses TRBV5-6 with TRBJ2-7; 8 bases fit TRBD1. This receptor was identified in a man aged 50 or older in good health and CMV-seronegative. The sample comprised PBMCs. In DNA form, the CDR3 reads TGTGCCAGCAGCTCGGGACAGGTCCTCTACGAGCAGTACTTC. Translated, it gives CASSSGQVLYEQYF.